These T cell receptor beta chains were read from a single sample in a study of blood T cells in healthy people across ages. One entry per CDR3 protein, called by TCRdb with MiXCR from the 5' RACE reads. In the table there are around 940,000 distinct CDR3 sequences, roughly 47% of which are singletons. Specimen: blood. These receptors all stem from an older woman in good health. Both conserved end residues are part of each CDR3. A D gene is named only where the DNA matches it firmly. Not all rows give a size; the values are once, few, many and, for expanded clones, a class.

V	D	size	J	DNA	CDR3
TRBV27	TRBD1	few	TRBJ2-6	TGTGCCAGCAGTTTATTAACAGGGGCAGGGGCCAACGTCCTGACTTTC	CASSLLTGAGANVLTF
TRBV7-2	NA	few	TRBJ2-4	TGTGCCAGCAGCCCCCGCGGCTCCATTCAGTACTTC	CASSPRGSIQYF
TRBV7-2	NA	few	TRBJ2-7	TGTGCCAGCAGCTTGCGGGGCGTTCCGACCTACGAGCAGTACTTC	CASSLRGVPTYEQYF
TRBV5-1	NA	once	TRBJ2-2	TGCGCCAGCAGCTTGGGGGCAGAGCCGAACACCGGGGAGCTGTTTTTT	CASSLGAEPNTGELFF
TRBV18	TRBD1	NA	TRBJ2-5	TGTGCCAGCTCCGCGGTATTCGGTGACAGGGTAGGAGAGACCCAGTACTTC	CASSAVFGDRVGETQYF
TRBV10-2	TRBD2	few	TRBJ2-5	TGCGCCAGCAGTGAGGCTAGCGGGAGTCTGACGCAGTACTTC	CASSEASGSLTQYF
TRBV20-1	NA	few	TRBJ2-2	TGCAGTGCTAGATTCGGGGGCGCCTATGGGGAGCTGTTTTTT	CSARFGGAYGELFF
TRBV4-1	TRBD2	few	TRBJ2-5	TGCGCCAGCAGCCAAGGACTAGCGGGAAGCGGGACCCAGTACTTC	CASSQGLAGSGTQYF
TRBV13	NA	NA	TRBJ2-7	TGTGCCAGCAGCTTAGGGGGGGCTGTACTACGCGAGCAGTACTTC	CASSLGGAVLREQYF
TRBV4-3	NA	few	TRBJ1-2	TGCGCCAGCAGCCCCGCGGGAGACTACTATGGCTACACCTTC	CASSPAGDYYGYTF
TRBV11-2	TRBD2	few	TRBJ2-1	TGTGCCAGCAGCCAACGGCTAGCGGGACGTCATGAGCAGTTCTTC	CASSQRLAGRHEQFF
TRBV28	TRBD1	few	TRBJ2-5	TGTGCCAGCAGTTTCCGCCGACAGGGGATTAAGACCCAGTACTTC	CASSFRRQGIKTQYF
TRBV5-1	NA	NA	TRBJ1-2	TGCGCCAGCAGCTTCTTCCGGCCGGCGGACGGCTACACCTTC	CASSFFRPADGYTF
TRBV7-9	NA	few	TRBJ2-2	TGTGCCAGCAGCTTAGAGACCGCCGGGGAGCTGTTTTTT	CASSLETAGELFF
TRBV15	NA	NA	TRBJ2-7	TGTGCCACCAGCAATTTCAGAAGCTCCTACGAGCAGTACTTC	CATSNFRSSYEQYF
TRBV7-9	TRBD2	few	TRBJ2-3	TGTGCCAGCAGCTTCCCAGGACTAGCGGGAGACACAGATACGCAGTATTTT	CASSFPGLAGDTDTQYF
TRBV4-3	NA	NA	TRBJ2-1	TGCGCCAGCAGCCCAGGACTAACGTCCTACAATGAGCAGTTCTTC	CASSPGLTSYNEQFF
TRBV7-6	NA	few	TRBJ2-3	TGTGCCAGCACCCCTAGGGCTAGCGGCACAGATACGCAGTATTTT	CASTPRASGTDTQYF
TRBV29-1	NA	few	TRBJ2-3	TGCAGCGTTTACAGACGGTCAGATACGCAGTATTTT	CSVYRRSDTQYF
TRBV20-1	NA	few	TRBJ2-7	TGCAGTGCTTCAGGTACAGGGTTCGAGCAGTACTTC	CSASGTGFEQYF
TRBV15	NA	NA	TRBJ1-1	TGTGCCACCAGCAGAGATTTGTTGTCGAACACTGAAGCTTTCTTT	CATSRDLLSNTEAFF
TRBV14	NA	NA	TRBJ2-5	TGTGCCAGCAGCCAATACTTGGGGATTGAGGAGACCCAGTACTTC	CASSQYLGIEETQYF
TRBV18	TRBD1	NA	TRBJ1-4	TGTGCCAGCAGGGGACAGGGGGCGCGGAAGGAACTGTTTTTT	CASRGQGARKELFF
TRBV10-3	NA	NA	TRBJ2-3	TGTGCCATCAGCGATTCCTCGGGTAATACCCCAAGGGATACGCAGTATTTT	CAISDSSGNTPRDTQYF
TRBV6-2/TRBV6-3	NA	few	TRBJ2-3	TGTGCCAGCAGTTACTCTCTGCGGGCGACGACAGATACGCAGTATTTT	CASSYSLRATTDTQYF
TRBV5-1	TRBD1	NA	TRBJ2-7	TGCGCCAGCAGTGATGGGACAGGGTTCTCGCGCGAGCAGTACTTC	CASSDGTGFSREQYF
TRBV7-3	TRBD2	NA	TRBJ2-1	TGTGCCAGCAGCTTAAGGGCGGCTAGCGGGGGTTCGGGTGAGCAGTTCTTC	CASSLRAASGGSGEQFF
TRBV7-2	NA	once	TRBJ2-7	TGTGCCAGCAGCTTTGGCGGGGCGGTTTTCGAGCAGTACTTC	CASSFGGAVFEQYF
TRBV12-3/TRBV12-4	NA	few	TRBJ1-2	TGTGCCAGCAGACTTTCTCCGGGACGGACAAACTATGGCTACACCTTC	CASRLSPGRTNYGYTF
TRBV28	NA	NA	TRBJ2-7	TGTGCCAGCAGGCGCCGGGACAAGAAGACCTACGAGCAGTACTTC	CASRRRDKKTYEQYF
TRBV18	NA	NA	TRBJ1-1	TGTGCCAGCTCACATACGATCGAAGGGGCGAGGGTGAACACTGAAGCTTTCTTT	CASSHTIEGARVNTEAFF
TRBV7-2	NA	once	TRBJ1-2	TGTGCCAGCACTGTGGGGCCGTTATATGGCTGCACCTTC	CASTVGPLYGCTF
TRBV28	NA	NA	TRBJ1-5	TGTGCCAGCAGTTTTGGACGGCCCAATCAGCCCCAGCATTTT	CASSFGRPNQPQHF
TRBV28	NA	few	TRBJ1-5	TGTGCCAGCAGTTTATATCAGGACAATCAGCCCCAGCATTTT	CASSLYQDNQPQHF
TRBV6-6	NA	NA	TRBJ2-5	TGTGCCACTATGGAGGGCGGCTCTACTGAGACCCAGTACTTC	CATMEGGSTETQYF
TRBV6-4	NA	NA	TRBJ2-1	TGTGCCAGCAGTGACAGTTACGATGAGCAGTTCTTC	CASSDSYDEQFF
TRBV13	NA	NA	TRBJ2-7	TGTGCCAGCAGCCCTGAGACCACCGACGAGCAGTACTTC	CASSPETTDEQYF
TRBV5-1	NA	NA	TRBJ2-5	TGCGCCAGCAGCTTGGAACCAACTAGGGCTGAAGAGACCCAGTACTTC	CASSLEPTRAEETQYF
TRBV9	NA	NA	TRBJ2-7	TGTGCCAGCAGCGTAGGTAGGGACTACGAGCAGTACTTC	CASSVGRDYEQYF
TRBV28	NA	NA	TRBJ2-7	TGTGCCAGCAGTTTAAGTTACGGGACCTACGAGCAGTACTTC	CASSLSYGTYEQYF
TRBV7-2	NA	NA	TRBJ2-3	TGTGCCAGCAGCTTACCCGAACTACTTACGCAGTATTTT	CASSLPELLTQYF
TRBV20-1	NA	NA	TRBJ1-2	TGCAGTGCCCCCCAGGACCGTAATGGCTATGGCTACACCTTC	CSAPQDRNGYGYTF
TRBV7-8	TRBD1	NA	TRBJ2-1	TGTGCCAGCAGCGTCCGGGACAGGGTATTCAATGAGCAGTTCTTC	CASSVRDRVFNEQFF
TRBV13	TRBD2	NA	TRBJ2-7	TGTGCCAGCAGCTTATTCCTAGCGGGAGCTCGGGAGCAGTACTTC	CASSLFLAGAREQYF
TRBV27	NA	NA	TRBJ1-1	TGTGCCGTGAGGGGTATGAACACTGAAGCTTTCTTT	CAVRGMNTEAFF
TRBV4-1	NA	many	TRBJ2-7	TGCGCCAGCAGCCTGACCCGGGACGCTCTCTACGAGCAGTACTTC	CASSLTRDALYEQYF
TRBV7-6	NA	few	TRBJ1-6	TGTGCCAGCAGCCACCGCCCGGATTATAATTCACCCCTCCACTTT	CASSHRPDYNSPLHF
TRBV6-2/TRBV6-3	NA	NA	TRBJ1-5	TGTGCCAGCAGTTACAGTGAGGTGTGGGGCAATCAGCCCCAGCATTTT	CASSYSEVWGNQPQHF
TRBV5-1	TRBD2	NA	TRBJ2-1	TGCGCCAGCAGCCGTGGGGAAGCGGGAGTCTTTTTGGGCTACAATGAGCAGTTCTTC	CASSRGEAGVFLGYNEQFF
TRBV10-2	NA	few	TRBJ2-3	TGCGCCAGCAGTGAGCCTAGAAGTAGCACAGATACGCAGTATTTT	CASSEPRSSTDTQYF
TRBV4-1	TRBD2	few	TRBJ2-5	TGCGCCAGCAGCCAAGCTACTAGCGGGGAGACCCAGTACTTC	CASSQATSGETQYF
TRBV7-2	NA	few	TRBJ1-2	TGTGCCAGCAGCTTAGCCCTCTTGGGGGGCTACACCTTC	CASSLALLGGYTF
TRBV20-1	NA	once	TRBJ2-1	TGCAGTGCTTCCCGCGAACCAGGGCGCGATGAGCAGTTCTTC	CSASREPGRDEQFF